In its sample, the clone carrying this T cell receptor beta chain was seen once. Antigen specificity is unknown. HTBI primers from iRepertoire and Arm-PCR of CDR3 regions yielded the TCR beta libraries. TCRdb recomputed calls from the multiplex PCR reads with MiXCR, one row per CDR3 protein. The table shows 250,000 to 300,000 distinct CDR3 sequences, with around 18% occurring only once. Regarding time point: newly diagnosed GD, antithyroid drugs for less than 3 months. PBMC-extracted RNA yielded the TCR library. Graves' disease diagnoses used American Thyroid Association guidelines. The germline gives CDR1 DFQATT, CDR2 SNEGSKA (reference sequence). V lost 7 bases to trimming and J lost 3 bases; unmatched junction nucleotides: 10. The CDR3 spans 15 residues. This sample is part of a study of regulatory T cells in long-lasting Graves disease. Study-wide results and caveats: With 2,500 to 3,500 shared public clonotypes, persistent patients exceeded new patients, who shared about a thousand.

These data are also associated with another study on T cells in Graves' hyperthyroidism and ophthalmopathy. That study adds: Diagnosis relied on clinical symptoms, serum thyroxine and TRAb, thyroid ultrasound and orbital computed tomography. HTBI primers were employed in a first-round RT-PCR of the TCR CDR3.

The J gene is TRBJ2-5, the V gene TRBV20-1, with TRBD1 identical over 11 bases. Sequenced material: peripheral blood mononuclear cells (PBMCs), taken at new diagnosis, from a patient treated with antithyroid drugs. This clonotype was obtained from a woman aged 25 to 39 with Graves disease. The CDR3 region is CSGAGTGGREETQYF. The CDR3 coding sequence is TGCAGTGGGGCCGGGACAGGGGGACGGGAAGAGACCCAGTACTTC.